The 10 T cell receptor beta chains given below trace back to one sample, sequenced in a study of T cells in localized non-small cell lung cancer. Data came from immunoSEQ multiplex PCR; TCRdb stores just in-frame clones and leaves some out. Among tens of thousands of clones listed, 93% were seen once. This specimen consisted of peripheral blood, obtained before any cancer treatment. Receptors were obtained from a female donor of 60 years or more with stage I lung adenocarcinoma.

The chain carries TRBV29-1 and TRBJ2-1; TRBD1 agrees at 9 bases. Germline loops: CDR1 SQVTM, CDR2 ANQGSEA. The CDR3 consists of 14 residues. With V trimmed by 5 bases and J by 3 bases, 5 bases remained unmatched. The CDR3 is CSVPGQGNYNEQFF. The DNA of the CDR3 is TGCAGCGTTCCTGGACAGGGGAACTACAATGAGCAGTTCTTC.

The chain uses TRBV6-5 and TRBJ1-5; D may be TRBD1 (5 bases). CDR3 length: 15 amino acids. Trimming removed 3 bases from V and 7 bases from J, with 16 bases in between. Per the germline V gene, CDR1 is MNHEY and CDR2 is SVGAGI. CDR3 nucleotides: TGTGCCAGCAGTTATTGGGGGAGAGGAGTACAGCCCCAGCATTTT. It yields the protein CASSYWGRGVQPQHF.

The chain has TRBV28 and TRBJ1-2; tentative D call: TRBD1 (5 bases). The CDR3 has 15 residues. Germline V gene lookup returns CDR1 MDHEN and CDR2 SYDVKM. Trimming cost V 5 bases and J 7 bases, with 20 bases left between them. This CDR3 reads CASSPAGTRGGGYTF. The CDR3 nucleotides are TGTGCCAGCAGTCCTGCCGGGACCCGGGGGGGTGGCTACACCTTC.

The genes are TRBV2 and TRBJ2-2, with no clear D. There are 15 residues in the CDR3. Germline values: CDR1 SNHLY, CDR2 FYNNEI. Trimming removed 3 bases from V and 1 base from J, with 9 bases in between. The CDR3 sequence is CASSEQTWNTGELFF. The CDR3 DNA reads TGTGCCAGCAGTGAGCAGACTTGGAACACCGGGGAGCTGTTTTTT.

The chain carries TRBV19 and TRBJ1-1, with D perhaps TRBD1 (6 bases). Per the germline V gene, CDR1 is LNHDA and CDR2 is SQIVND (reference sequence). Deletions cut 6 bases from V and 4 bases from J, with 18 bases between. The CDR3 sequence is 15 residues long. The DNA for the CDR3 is TGTGCCAGTAGGCTCGGGACACCTCGGGGCACTGAAGCTTTCTTT. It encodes CASRLGTPRGTEAFF.

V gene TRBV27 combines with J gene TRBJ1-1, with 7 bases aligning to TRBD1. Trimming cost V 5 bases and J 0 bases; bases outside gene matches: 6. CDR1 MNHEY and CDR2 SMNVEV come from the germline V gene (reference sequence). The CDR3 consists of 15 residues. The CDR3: CASSGSTGLNTEAFF. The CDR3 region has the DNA TGTGCCAGCAGTGGCTCGACAGGGCTGAACACTGAAGCTTTCTTT.

CDR3 bases: TGTGCCAGCAGCGAATATAGCGGGGGTCTTAACTACGAGCAGTACTTC. It is translated as CASSEYSGGLNYEQYF. J is TRBJ2-7 and V is TRBV27; 9 bases fit TRBD2. Trimming cost V 6 bases and J 3 bases; bases outside gene matches: 12. The germline V gene encodes CDR1 MNHEY and CDR2 SMNVEV (reference sequence). CDR3 size: 16 residues.

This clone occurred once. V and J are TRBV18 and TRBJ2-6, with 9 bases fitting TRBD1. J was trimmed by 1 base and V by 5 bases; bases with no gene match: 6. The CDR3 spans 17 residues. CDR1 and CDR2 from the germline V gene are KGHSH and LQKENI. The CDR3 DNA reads TGTGCCAGCTCAGCGCCGGGACAGGGATCTGGGGCCAACGTCCTGACTTTC. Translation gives CASSAPGQGSGANVLTF.

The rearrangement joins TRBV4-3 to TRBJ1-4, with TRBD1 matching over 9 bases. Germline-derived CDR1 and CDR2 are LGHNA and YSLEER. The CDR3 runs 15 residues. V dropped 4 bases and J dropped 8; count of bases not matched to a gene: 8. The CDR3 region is CASSPTGGGWEKLFF. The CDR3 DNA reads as TGCGCCAGCAGCCCGACAGGGGGGGGATGGGAAAAACTGTTTTTT.

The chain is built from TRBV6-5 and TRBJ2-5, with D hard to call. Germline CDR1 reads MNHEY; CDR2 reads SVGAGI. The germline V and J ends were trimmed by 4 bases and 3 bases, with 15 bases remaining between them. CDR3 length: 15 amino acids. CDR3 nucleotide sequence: TGTGCCAGCAGTTCCCTCGGACGGATGGAAGAGACCCAGTACTTC. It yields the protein CASSSLGRMEETQYF.